The 13 T cell receptor beta chains reported below all come from one sample, sequenced in a study of CD8 T cells in ankylosing spondylitis. In TCRdb, the 5' RACE reads were re-called with MiXCR into one record per CDR3 protein. Among 200,000 to 250,000 distinct CDR3 sequences, approximately 10% were seen once, and the ten largest hold about 19%. What was sequenced was blood, either unsorted or a sorted T cell fraction (not recorded which). All receptors derive from a male donor with ankylosing spondylitis or in good health (not recorded which).

There are a few counts of this clonotype. The chain recombines TRBV20-1 with TRBJ1-2; TRBD1 is a possible D gene (5 bases). The CDR3 runs to 12 residues. Germline V lookup: CDR1 DFQATT, CDR2 SNEGSKA (reference sequence). The CDR3 loop is CYCGEGPGGYTF. For the CDR3, the DNA is TGCTATTGCGGCGAGGGGCCTGGCGGCTACACCTTC.

This clonotype was seen repeatedly, ten times or more. This sequence joins TRBV14 and TRBJ1-5; D is unclear. The CDR3 runs 13 residues. V was shortened by 1 base and J by 7 bases, with 8 bases between the two germline ends. CDR1 and CDR2 (germline): SGHDN, FVKESK. The CDR3 is CASSQVGGQPQHF. CDR3 bases: TGTGCCAGCAGCCAAGTAGGAGGCCAGCCCCAGCATTTT.

This clonotype was counted ten times or more. The chain carries TRBV5-1 and TRBJ1-4, with D perhaps TRBD1 (6 bases). Trimming left V 2 bases short and J 7 bases short, with 12 bases between. The germline V gene encodes CDR1 SGHRS and CDR2 YFSETQ. The CDR3 runs 14 residues. The CDR3 sequence: CASSLPGVGEKLFF. The DNA of the CDR3 is TGCGCCAGCAGCTTACCAGGGGTTGGTGAAAAACTGTTTTTT.

J is TRBJ2-6 and V is TRBV20-1; D gene unclear. This CDR3 has 17 residues. The germline gives CDR1 DFQATT, CDR2 SNEGSKA (reference sequence). Trimming took off 5 bases at V and 0 bases at J, with 17 bases between the two ends. The CDR3 loop is CSAWGKVLGSGANVLTF. DNA for the CDR3: TGCAGTGCTTGGGGAAAGGTTCTGGGCTCTGGGGCCAACGTCCTGACTTTC.

This chain links TRBV3-1 with TRBJ2-7, with a tentative D call TRBD1 (5 bases). The CDR3 totals 15 residues. Germline values: CDR1 LGHDT, CDR2 YNNKEL (reference sequence). Trimming shortened V by 3 bases and J by 2 bases, and 14 bases separated the two germline ends. The CDR3 DNA reads as TGTGCCAGCAGCCACAAGATCGGACAACCCTACGAGCAGTACTTC. This codes for CASSHKIGQPYEQYF.

The genes are TRBV30 and TRBJ1-4, with D perhaps TRBD1 (6 bases). Germline CDR1 and CDR2: GTSNPN and SVGIG (reference sequence). CDR3 length equals 14 residues. The V end lost 2 bases, the J end lost 5 bases, and 12 bases lay between the germline ends. CDR3 region: CAWSMGQTNEKLFF. The CDR3, as DNA: TGTGCCTGGAGTATGGGACAAACAAATGAAAAACTGTTTTTT.

This clonotype was seen repeatedly, ten times or more. The chain combines TRBV4-2 with TRBJ2-3; D could derive from TRBD1 or TRBD2 (5 bases each). V was cut by 4 bases and J by 3 bases, with 20 bases left in between. CDR1 is LGHNA and CDR2 is YNFKEQ in the germline V gene. The CDR3 spans 17 residues. CDR3 sequence (DNA): TGTGCCAGCAGCCCTCTACCACGGGGCGCTTCGACAGATACGCAGTATTTT. Protein product: CASSPLPRGASTDTQYF.

Concerning this clonotype: Given a much more abundant clone one base away, this may be a read error. The chain uses TRBV5-1 and TRBJ2-1, with 7 bases identical to TRBD1. Per germline, CDR1 SGHRS and CDR2 YFSETQ. The CDR3 covers 15 residues. CDR3 in DNA: TGCGCCAGCAGCGACACAGGGGCGTCTTACAATGAGCAGCTCTTC. Translation: CASSDTGASYNEQLF.

There are many counts of this clonotype. The V and J genes are TRBV10-3 and TRBJ2-2; 10 bases match TRBD1. CDR1 is ENHRY, CDR2 SYGVKD, per germline. V lost 6 bases to trimming and J lost 4 bases; unmatched junction nucleotides: 5. This CDR3 region has 15 residues. CDR3 coding DNA: TGTGCCATCAGCGGACAGGGGGACAGCACCGGGGAGCTGTTTTTT. It yields the protein CAISGQGDSTGELFF.

In this sample, this clonotype turned up many times. V and J are TRBV20-1 and TRBJ2-5; 8 bases match TRBD2. Germline V lookup: CDR1 DFQATT, CDR2 SNEGSKA (reference sequence). V lost 0 bases and J lost 1; bases outside the gene matches: 7. This CDR3 region has 16 residues. Here the CDR3 DNA reads TGCAGTGCTAGAGATGGGCGGGAGGCCGCCCAAGAGACCCAGTACTTC. It yields the protein CSARDGREAAQETQYF.

This rearrangement joins TRBV20-1 to TRBJ2-1, with 8 nucleotides matching TRBD2. Germline V gene data show CDR1 as DFQATT and CDR2 as SNEGSKA (reference sequence). The CDR3 covers 16 residues. Trimming at V came to 6 bases and at J to 2 bases, leaving 12 bases not matched to a gene. The CDR3 loop is CSAERLRRGAYNEQFF. In DNA form, the CDR3 reads TGCAGTGCCGAGCGGCTGAGGCGGGGGGCCTACAATGAGCAGTTCTTC.

The sample holds many counts of this clonotype. The rearrangement links TRBV27 to TRBJ2-7; 7 bases fit TRBD1. The CDR3 consists of 13 residues. Trimming at V came to 5 bases and at J to 0 bases, leaving 1 base not matched to a gene. Germline assignment: CDR1 MNHEY and CDR2 SMNVEV (reference sequence). CDR3 residues: CASSPGGSYEQYF. DNA of the CDR3: TGTGCCAGCAGTCCAGGGGGCTCCTACGAGCAGTACTTC.

This clonotype came up many times. The V call is TRBV4-2, the J call TRBJ2-3; unclear D gene. The V end was cut by 0 bases, the J end by 11 bases, with 9 bases between. Germline V gene sequence: CDR1 LGHNA, CDR2 YNFKEQ. This CDR3 is built from 12 residues. The CDR3 reads CASSQDNNKQYF. The CDR3 nucleotides read TGTGCCAGCAGCCAAGACAACAATAAGCAGTATTTT.